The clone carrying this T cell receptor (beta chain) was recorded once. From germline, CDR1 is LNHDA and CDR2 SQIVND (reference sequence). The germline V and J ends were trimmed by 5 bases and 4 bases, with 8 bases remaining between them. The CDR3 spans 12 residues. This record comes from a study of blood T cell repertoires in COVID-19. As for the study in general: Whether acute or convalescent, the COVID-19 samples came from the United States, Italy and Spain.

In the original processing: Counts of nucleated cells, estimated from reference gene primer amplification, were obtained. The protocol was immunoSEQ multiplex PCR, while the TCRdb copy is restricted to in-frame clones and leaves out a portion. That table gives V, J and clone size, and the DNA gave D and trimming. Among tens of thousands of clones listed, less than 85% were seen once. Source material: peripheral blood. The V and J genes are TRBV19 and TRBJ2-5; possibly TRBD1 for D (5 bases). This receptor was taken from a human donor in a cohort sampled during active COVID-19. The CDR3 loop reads CASSRQGETQYF. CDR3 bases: TGTGCCAGTAGTCGCCAGGGAGAGACCCAGTACTTC.